This T cell receptor (beta chain) was obtained from a study of T cell changes during pregnancy in multiple sclerosis (dated by TCRdb to the late 2010s). In terms of the full investigation: The study looked at changes in the T cell repertoire across pregnancy in women with multiple sclerosis.

A word on this clone: What this receptor recognizes is not known. No qualities accompany the bases; no much larger clone lies one base away.

The CDR3 sequence holds 14 residues, the cysteine and phenylalanine included. Just the 42-base CDR3 DNA is kept, in frame starting at base 1. V loses 4 bases, J loses 0 bases, and the germline ends lie 9 bases apart. CDR1 MNHNS and CDR2 SASEGT are derived from the germline V gene. The library was built by means of the immunoSEQ multiplex PCR assay. TCRdb obtained this table from immuneACCESS and retained in-frame rearrangements with V and J assigned. These tables miss some clones; where compared with another copy, unresolved V genes account for less than half of the shortfall, and the remainder is unexplained. The sample table contains some 38,000 clones; only one count was recorded for about nine tenths of them. The ten most abundant clones make up roughly 0.38% of the sample.

The chain is encoded by TRBV6-1 joined to TRBJ1-2; confidence is insufficient to name the D gene. The TCR originated in a female donor in good health, enrolled as a control in a pregnancy study. Material: CD4+ T cells from peripheral blood mononuclear cells, obtained after pregnancy. The CDR3 region has the sequence CASSGAPANYGYTF. In nucleotide form, the sequence is TGTGCCAGCAGTGGGGCGCCAGCTAACTATGGCTACACCTTC.